Each of the 19 T cell receptor beta chains below was sequenced from the same sample in a study of OX40 agonist ivuxolimab in advanced cancers. Clones were read by immunoSEQ multiplex PCR, and TCRdb kept only the in-frame ones, dropping some. Of about 44,000 clones in the sample, 90% to 95% are singletons; the top ten hold more than 9.5%. The starting material was CD4+ or CD8+ T cells sorted from blood, obtained in a trial of the OX40 agonist ivuxolimab. The receptors come from an adult with an advanced solid tumor such as melanoma, head and neck, liver or kidney cancer.

The genes are TRBV18 and TRBJ2-7, with 8 bases identical to TRBD1. This CDR3 comprises 18 residues. Unmatched junction bases numbered 19, after V lost 4 bases and J lost 5 bases. Germline assignment: CDR1 KGHSH and CDR2 LQKENI. CDR3: CASSLYFTDRVSIHEQYF. Here the CDR3 DNA reads TGTGCCAGCTCACTTTATTTCACGGACAGGGTCAGCATCCACGAGCAGTACTTC.

The V gene is TRBV11-3, the J gene TRBJ1-1; weak D call: TRBD1 (5 bases). The CDR3 has 13 amino acids. Between the trimmed V and J ends, which lost 5 bases and 8 bases, there was a span of 15 bases. Germline values: CDR1 SGHNT, CDR2 YENEEA. The CDR3 nucleotides are TGTGCCAGCAGCCACTACGGGACTTCCGAAGCTTTCTTT. Protein product: CASSHYGTSEAFF.

This rearrangement joins TRBV6-4 to TRBJ1-1; possibly TRBD1 for D (6 bases). Germline loops: CDR1 MRHNA, CDR2 SNTAGT. The V gene lost 5 bases and the J gene lost 5 bases, with 24 bases spanning the gap. There are 17 residues in the CDR3. The CDR3 DNA reads as TGTGCCAGCAGTTTTCCCCGGGGGCCCCCCTTTCGAACTGAAGCTTTCTTT. Encoded protein: CASSFPRGPPFRTEAFF.

CDR3 in DNA: TGTGCCAGCAGAAGAACAGGGTTAGGCACTGAAGCTTTCTTT. Its protein is CASRRTGLGTEAFF. This chain links TRBV28 with TRBJ1-1, with D tentatively TRBD1 (6 bases). CDR3 length: 14 amino acids. The germline V gene has CDR1 MDHEN and CDR2 SYDVKM. Deletions cut 6 bases from V and 4 bases from J, with 15 bases between.

The rearrangement links TRBV6-5 to TRBJ1-1; 7 bases agree with TRBD1. From germline, CDR1 is MNHEY and CDR2 SVGAGI. The V gene end was trimmed by 2 bases and the J gene end by 9 bases; junction bases not matched to a gene: 6. The CDR3 loop spans 13 amino acids. The CDR3 loop is CASSYTTGNKAFF. CDR3 coding DNA: TGTGCCAGCAGTTACACGACAGGGAATAAAGCTTTCTTT.

This sequence joins TRBV7-9 and TRBJ1-1; no definite D call. Looked up from germline, CDR1 is SEHNR and CDR2 is FQNEAQ (reference sequence). V was pared by 5 bases and J by 5 bases, with 9 bases between. The CDR3 extends over 12 amino acids. CDR3 in DNA: TGTGCCAGCAGCACCCCGAGTACTGAAGCTTTCTTT. This translates into CASSTPSTEAFF.

In regard to this clone: One end of the junction is discordant with germline, which a read error may explain. V usage is TRBV7-7 and J usage is TRBJ2-5; 8 bases are shared with TRBD1. CDR1 is SSHAT and CDR2 is FNYEAQ in the germline V gene (reference sequence). This CDR3 is built from 15 residues. The CDR3 region has the DNA TGTGCTAGCAGCTTAGGGACAGGTCTATTAGAGACCCAGTACTTC. It specifies CASSLGTGLLETQYF.

This sequence joins TRBV7-2 and TRBJ1-2; maybe TRBD1 (5 bases). Germline lookup yields CDR1 SGHTA and CDR2 FQGNSA. The V and J ends lost 0 bases and 6 bases respectively, with 14 bases between them. This CDR3 comprises 15 residues. This CDR3 reads CASSLASGKEDGYTF. DNA for the CDR3: TGTGCCAGCAGCTTAGCGTCAGGGAAGGAGGATGGCTACACCTTC.

This chain connects TRBV6-5 to TRBJ1-2, with D hard to call. Germline V gives CDR1 MNHEY, CDR2 SVGAGI. The CDR3 length is 11 residues. V was pared by 2 bases and J by 7 bases, with 5 bases between. CDR3 bases: TGTGCCAGCAGTTACGGCGTTGGCTACACCTTC. It translates to CASSYGVGYTF.

The chain recombines TRBV12-5 with TRBJ2-2; no clear D gene. This CDR3 contains 14 residues. V was cut by 7 bases and J by 1 base, with 10 bases left in between. Germline values: CDR1 LGHNT, CDR2 FRNRAP. The chain's CDR3 is CASASDKNTGELFF. CDR3 nucleotide sequence: TGTGCTAGTGCCTCCGACAAGAACACCGGGGAGCTGTTTTTT.

The chain couples TRBV4-3 to TRBJ2-1, with 8 bases identical to TRBD2. Per the germline V gene, CDR1 is LGHNA and CDR2 is YSLEER. With V trimmed by 1 base and J by 7 bases, 6 bases remained unmatched. CDR3 length: 15 amino acids. CDR3 sequence: CASSQGAASGNEQFF. The CDR3 DNA reads TGCGCCAGCAGCCAAGGGGCTGCTAGCGGGAATGAGCAGTTCTTC.

This clone occurred a few times. The chain is built from TRBV6-1 and TRBJ1-1; D is possibly TRBD1 (5 bases). V was pared by 0 bases and J by 6 bases, with 17 bases between. The CDR3 consists of 16 residues. From germline, CDR1 is MNHNS and CDR2 SASEGT. Here the CDR3 reads CASSEAVGGRSPEAFF. As DNA, the CDR3 is TGTGCCAGCAGTGAAGCTGTCGGGGGGAGATCTCCTGAAGCTTTCTTT.

The chain employs TRBV2 and TRBJ2-5, with unresolved D. CDR1 and CDR2 from the germline V gene are SNHLY and FYNNEI. The CDR3 has 12 amino acids. Trimming took off 7 bases at V and 5 bases at J, with 11 bases between the two ends. CDR3 amino acids: CASNPSWETQYF. In DNA, the CDR3 is TGTGCCAGCAACCCTTCTTGGGAGACCCAGTACTTC.

The chain is built from TRBV27 and TRBJ2-2, with D tentatively TRBD1 (5 bases). From germline, CDR1 is MNHEY and CDR2 SMNVEV (reference sequence). The CDR3 contains 18 residues. V was shortened by 8 bases and J by 4 bases, with 26 bases between the two germline ends. In DNA, the CDR3 is TGTGCCAGCCGACCATGGCCCCCAGAAGGAAGGGGCACCGGGGAGCTGTTTTTT. It yields the protein CASRPWPPEGRGTGELFF.

This clone occurred a few times. This rearrangement joins TRBV28 to TRBJ1-4; 7 bases line up with TRBD1. Germline-derived CDR1 and CDR2 are MDHEN and SYDVKM. J lost 3 bases, V lost 6 bases, and 19 bases had no gene match. The CDR3 consists of 19 residues. The DNA for the CDR3 is TGTGCCAGCAGCGACCCGACAGGGCGAGGGTTCGGGTCTAATGAAAAACTGTTTTTT. Encoded protein: CASSDPTGRGFGSNEKLFF.

The chain uses TRBV28 and TRBJ1-5; D gene uncertain. Germline V lookup: CDR1 MDHEN, CDR2 SYDVKM. Trimming shortened V by 3 bases and J by 0 bases, and 6 bases separated the two germline ends. The CDR3 loop spans 14 amino acids. CDR3 coding DNA: TGTGCCAGCAGTTTCCGGAATAGCAATCAGCCCCAGCATTTT. It yields the protein CASSFRNSNQPQHF.

The rearrangement links TRBV27 to TRBJ2-7; 9 nucleotides match TRBD2. This CDR3 has 15 amino acids. Per the germline V gene, CDR1 is MNHEY and CDR2 is SMNVEV (reference sequence). V gave up 6 bases and J gave up 5 bases; unmatched junction bases: 11. This chain's CDR3 is CASSPMAGGRHEQYF. CDR3 nucleotide sequence: TGTGCCAGCAGCCCCATGGCGGGAGGGCGGCACGAGCAGTACTTC.

The count of this clone is one. This chain joins TRBV6-5 and TRBJ2-3; possible D gene TRBD2, 6 bases. With 0 bases removed from V and 1 base from J, the gap between germline ends came to 8 bases. This CDR3 contains 15 residues. Germline CDR1 reads MNHEY; CDR2 reads SVGAGI. The CDR3, as DNA: TGTGCCAGCAGTTACTCCCCGGGGGGCACAGATACGCAGTATTTT. Translating it yields CASSYSPGGTDTQYF.

The chain joins TRBV14 to TRBJ2-7; D possibly corresponds to TRBD2 (6 bases). CDR1 and CDR2 (germline): SGHDN, FVKESK. CDR3 length equals 17 residues. The germline V and J ends were trimmed by 3 bases and 1 base, with 19 bases remaining between them. The CDR3 reads CASSHTRGGLFSYEQYF. CDR3 in DNA: TGTGCCAGCAGCCACACACGGGGAGGCCTATTTTCCTACGAGCAGTACTTC.